The clone carrying this T cell receptor beta chain was recorded many times. Antigen: not known. In germline, CDR1 is SGHNT, CDR2 YENEEA. The CDR3 extends over 15 amino acids. V lost 5 bases, J lost 0 bases, and 12 bases lay in between. 5'RACE with 10-nucleotide random UMIs generated the cDNA. Using its own MiXCR run on the 5' RACE reads, TCRdb lists one record per CDR3 protein. The sample lists approximately 82,000 distinct CDR3 sequences, 2.6% seen once, with more than 0.95% in the top ten. The data are from a study of neurological immune-mediated disorders. Findings and caveats of the study: HTLV-1-associated myelopathy had the most TCR clonal expansion, and multiple sclerosis had the least, less than healthy controls. The study phylogenetically grouped the repertoires of 18 of 34 multiple sclerosis patients into one related-CDR3 cluster, a possible signature.

The V and J genes are TRBV11-3 and TRBJ2-3; D is undetermined. Input material: PBMCs. The TCR originated in a woman in her thirties with multiple sclerosis. The CDR3 DNA is TGTGCCAGCAGCCGCAGAGGCAGCAGCACAGATACGCAGTATTTT. It yields the protein CASSRRGSSTDTQYF.